What follows is one TCR beta chain and its context. Its target is not known. This CDR3 contains 17 residues. In germline, CDR1 is LNHNV, CDR2 YYDKDF (reference sequence). J gave up 2 bases and V 0 bases, and 9 bases lay outside the gene matches. These data are taken from a study of cytomegalovirus exposure and HLA in healthy donors. The PCR contained 60 Vbeta and 13 Jbeta primers. Assay used: immunoSEQ multiplex PCR; TCRdb lists only in-frame clones, some missing. Among about 260,000 clones listed, approximately 85% were seen once. General study findings and limits: Sequence variants that were highly shared formed a cluster that was likely a sequencing artifact. Reportedly, diagnosis of cytomegalovirus status by the classifier showed high specificity and sensitivity. A later analysis linked a missense variant in DCLRE1C to the trimming of TCR beta V and J genes.

Material: PBMCs. This sequence originates from a woman aged 35 to 49 in good health and CMV-seropositive. The J gene is TRBJ2-7, the V gene TRBV15, with TRBD2 identical over 8 bases. The CDR3 region is CATSRDRGREAPYEQYF. The CDR3 nucleotides are TGTGCCACCAGCAGAGATCGAGGGCGGGAGGCTCCCTACGAGCAGTACTTC.